These 20 T cell receptor beta chains originate from one sample sequenced in a study of T cells in Graves' hyperthyroidism and ophthalmopathy. The investigators amplified TCR beta CDR3 regions from RNA transcripts. When the TCR CDR3 underwent first-round RT-PCR, the HTBI primer set was used. TCRdb called the multiplex PCR reads again in MiXCR, with one record for every CDR3 protein. This sample has a few hundred thousand distinct CDR3 sequences, with about 15% found just once. Sequencing was carried out using blood. The receptors derive from a woman aged 25 to 39 with Graves' hyperthyroidism that later progressed to Graves' ophthalmopathy.

This clonotype was seen repeatedly, ten times or more. The CDR3 bases are TGTGCCAGCAGTTTTAAGGGGGAAATGTCACCCCTCCACTTT. Translated, it gives CASSFKGEMSPLHF. The gene calls are TRBV12-3 or TRBV12-4 and TRBJ1-6, with D tentatively TRBD1 (6 bases). This CDR3 has 14 residues. Trimming shortened V by 3 bases and J by 10 bases, and 13 bases separated the two germline ends.

A word on this clonotype: This may be a read error, as it is one base from a much larger clone. The missing conserved phenylalanine or tryptophan at the end of this CDR3 makes a read error likely. This chain links TRBV19 with TRBJ1-6; D might be TRBD1 (6 bases). V lost 3 bases to trimming and J lost 7 bases, with 16 bases between them. The V gene's germline CDR1 is LNHDA and CDR2 SQIVND (reference sequence). The CDR3 length is 16 residues. The CDR3 nucleotides are TGTGCCAGTAGTATTGGGGGCCTCGGAGGAAATTCACCCCTCCACCTT. Protein sequence: CASSIGGLGGNSPLHL.

This clonotype was counted ten times or more. This rearrangement joins TRBV14 to TRBJ1-1; D is unresolved. Germline lookup yields CDR1 SGHDN and CDR2 FVKESK. The CDR3 has 13 amino acids. Trimming took 5 bases from V and 1 from J, leaving 8 bases between them. The CDR3 nucleotides are TGTGCCAGCAGCTACCGGGAGAACACTGAAGCTTTCTTT. Residues: CASSYRENTEAFF. Together with reference TRBV14 and TRBJ1-1, the CDR3 gives the full variable domain: EAGVTQFPSHSVIEKGQTVTLRCDPISGHDNLYWYRRVMGKEIKFLLHFVKESKQDESGMPNNRFLAERTGGTYSTLKVQPAELEDSGVYFCASSYRENTEAFFGQGTRLTVV.

This clonotype has at least ten counts. The chain carries TRBV7-9 and TRBJ2-7; tentative D call: TRBD2 (7 bases). Germline CDR1 and CDR2: SEHNR and FQNEAQ (reference sequence). This CDR3 is built from 16 residues. Trimming took 2 bases from V and 5 from J, leaving 19 bases between them. CDR3 nucleotides: TGTGCCAGCAGCTTACCTTGGGGAGGGAAGGGGGACGAGCAGTACTTC. Amino acids: CASSLPWGGKGDEQYF.

The chain links TRBV5-1 to TRBJ1-1; D unclear. Per germline, CDR1 SGHRS and CDR2 YFSETQ. The V and J ends lost 4 bases and 6 bases respectively, with 19 bases between them. This CDR3 region has 15 residues. The CDR3 coding sequence is TGCGCCAGCAGCCTCAAATCTCCAGCGGCTGCTGAAGCTTTCTTT. This sequence encodes CASSLKSPAAAEAFF.

This clonotype has only a few counts. The conserved final phenylalanine or tryptophan is absent from the CDR3, which likely points to a read error. This chain links TRBV28 with TRBJ1-2; TRBD1 matches at 9 bases. V trimming: 6 bases; J trimming: 4 bases; junction bases outside the gene matches: 12. The CDR3 is 16 residues long. Germline CDR1 is MDHEN and CDR2 is SYDVKM. The CDR3 sequence is CASRVVQGALSYGYTL. CDR3 DNA sequence: TGTGCCAGCAGGGTGGTACAGGGGGCGCTCAGCTATGGCTACACCCTC.

Ten or more counts support this clonotype. This chain joins TRBV27 and TRBJ2-7, with D perhaps TRBD2 (7 bases). This CDR3 is 16 amino acids long. The V end was cut by 0 bases, the J end by 5 bases, with 17 bases between. CDR1 and CDR2 from the germline V gene are MNHEY and SMNVEV (reference sequence). The CDR3 DNA follows: TGTGCCAGCAGTTTATCCGCGGGCGGGGGCCATGACGAGCAGTACTTC. Translating it yields CASSLSAGGGHDEQYF.

The chain combines TRBV2 with TRBJ2-3; no clear D. The CDR3 runs to 13 residues. CDR1 is SNHLY and CDR2 is FYNNEI in the germline V gene. Trimming shortened V by 3 bases and J by 2 bases, and 6 bases separated the two germline ends. Here the CDR3 reads CASSDRTTDTQYF. CDR3 DNA sequence: TGTGCCAGCAGTGACAGGACCACAGATACGCAGTATTTT. Combining the CDR3 with reference TRBV2 and TRBJ2-3 gives the whole variable domain EPEVTQTPSHQVTQMGQEVILRCVPISNHLYFYWYRQILGQKVEFLVSFYNNEISEKSEIFDDQFSVERPDGSNFTLKIRSTKLEDSAMYFCASSDRTTDTQYFGPGTRLTVL.

This clonotype was counted at least ten times. The chain uses TRBV4-1 and TRBJ2-7; no clear D gene. V lost 1 base and J 5 bases, leaving 9 bases between the germline ends. CDR3 size: 13 residues. Per the germline V gene, CDR1 is MGHRA and CDR2 is YSYEKL. CDR3 sequence reads: CASSQVGVDEQYF. The CDR3 nucleotides read TGCGCCAGCAGCCAAGTTGGGGTAGACGAGCAGTACTTC.

This clonotype was seen repeatedly, ten times or more. V and J are TRBV19 and TRBJ1-6, with D possibly being TRBD1 (6 bases). The V and J ends lost 6 bases and 8 bases respectively, with 14 bases between them. The CDR3 is made up of 14 amino acids. The germline V gene encodes CDR1 LNHDA and CDR2 SQIVND (reference sequence). The CDR3 region is CASRTNRVDSPLHF. CDR3 in DNA: TGTGCCAGTAGAACGAACAGGGTTGATTCACCCCTCCACTTT.

This clonotype was observed many times. V gene TRBV19 combines with J gene TRBJ1-1; D not resolved. The CDR3 runs to 13 residues. The V end was cut by 3 bases, the J end by 2 bases, with 7 bases between. Looked up from germline, CDR1 is LNHDA and CDR2 is SQIVND (reference sequence). In DNA form, the CDR3 reads TGTGCCAGTAGTATTGTCAGTAACACTGAAGCTTTCTTT. This codes for CASSIVSNTEAFF.

This clonotype was counted only a few times. The CDR3 region is CAWNLAGLNEQFF. In nucleotides, the CDR3 is TGTGCCTGGAACCTAGCGGGATTAAATGAGCAGTTCTTC. V usage is TRBV30 and J usage is TRBJ2-1, with 9 bases that match TRBD2. V trimming: 4 bases; J trimming: 7 bases; junction bases outside the gene matches: 5. The CDR3 is 13 amino acids. Per germline, CDR1 GTSNPN and CDR2 SVGIG (reference sequence).

CDR3 bases: TGTGCCAGCAGTTACTCGAGTTCGCGGGTGCCAGATACGCAGTATTTT. Translating gives CASSYSSSRVPDTQYF. The V and J genes are TRBV6-5 and TRBJ2-3, with D possibly matching TRBD2 (5 bases). The CDR3 runs to 16 residues. V lost 0 bases and J lost 4, with 14 bases in between. Germline V gene sequence: CDR1 MNHEY, CDR2 SVGAGI.

In its sample, this clonotype was seen many times. The chain employs TRBV19 and TRBJ1-2; TRBD1 might be the D (6 bases). The germline V gene has CDR1 LNHDA and CDR2 SQIVND (reference sequence). The CDR3 is 13 residues long. The V gene lost 6 bases and the J gene lost 6 bases, with 14 bases spanning the gap. The CDR3 DNA is TGTGCCAGTAGCAATTACTACAGGGATGGCTACACCTTC. The encoded protein is CASSNYYRDGYTF.

This clonotype was recorded at least ten times. The gene calls are TRBV14 and TRBJ2-1; the D gene is possibly TRBD2 (6 bases). The CDR3 covers 14 residues. V shed 1 base and J shed 7 bases, with 11 bases lying between them. Germline loops: CDR1 SGHDN, CDR2 FVKESK. CDR3 nucleotide sequence: TGTGCCAGCAGCCAAGCGGAGGGGTGGAATGAGCAGTTCTTC. Encoded protein: CASSQAEGWNEQFF.

V usage is TRBV5-4 and J usage is TRBJ2-7; D might be TRBD1 or TRBD2, each matching 5 bases. The CDR3 is made up of 14 amino acids. Looked up from germline, CDR1 is SGHNT and CDR2 is YYREEE (reference sequence). V was shortened by 4 bases and J by 3 bases, with 14 bases between the two germline ends. CDR3: CASSPRDGYYEQYF. The CDR3 bases are TGTGCCAGCAGCCCCCGGGACGGATACTACGAGCAGTACTTC. Variable domain in full (rest from reference TRBV5-4 and TRBJ2-7): ETGVTQSPTHLIKTRGQQVTLRCSSQSGHNTVSWYQQALGQGPQFIFQYYREEENGRGNFPPRFSGLQFPNYSSELNVNALELDDSALYLCASSPRDGYYEQYFGPGTRLTVT.

This clonotype was picked up many times. The chain carries TRBV27 and TRBJ1-1, with D hard to call. The CDR3 has 14 amino acids. The germline CDR1 and CDR2 sequences are MNHEY and SMNVEV (reference sequence). Trimming shortened V by 1 base and J by 5 bases, and 11 bases separated the two germline ends. CDR3 sequence: CASSLLGLGTEAFF. DNA for the CDR3: TGTGCCAGCAGTTTATTGGGGTTGGGTACTGAAGCTTTCTTT.

The chain uses TRBV28 and TRBJ2-5, with D possibly matching TRBD1 (5 bases). This CDR3 has 15 amino acids. V dropped 7 bases and J dropped 3 bases, with 18 bases sitting between them. Germline lookup yields CDR1 MDHEN and CDR2 SYDVKM. In DNA, the CDR3 is TGTGCCAGCAACAAACCCAGGGTTAGGAAAGAGACCCAGTACTTC. The encoded protein is CASNKPRVRKETQYF.

This sequence joins TRBV6-2 or TRBV6-3 and TRBJ2-6; the match to TRBD1 covers 10 bases. Germline V gene lookup returns CDR1 MNHEY and CDR2 SVGEGT. The CDR3 covers 19 residues. The V gene end was trimmed by 6 bases and the J gene end by 4 bases; junction bases not matched to a gene: 15. This chain's CDR3 is CASSLSGTGDLSGANVLTF. As DNA, the CDR3 is TGTGCCAGCAGCCTATCCGGGACAGGGGATTTATCCGGGGCCAACGTCCTGACTTTC.

The chain is built from TRBV7-2 and TRBJ2-3; TRBD1 is a possible D gene (7 bases). Deletions cut 3 bases from V and 6 bases from J, with 19 bases between. This CDR3 has 16 residues. The germline gives CDR1 SGHTA, CDR2 FQGNSA. DNA for the CDR3: TGTGCCAGCAGCTTGGGCGGAAAGGGGGCGGGGGATACGCAGTATTTT. Protein: CASSLGGKGAGDTQYF.